The present TCR beta chain was sequenced within a study of shared clonotypes between healthy human individuals. Study outcomes and limitations: Represented diversity, genetic and exposure-history alike, was limited by few donors.

On this clone itself: Its antigen is still unknown. In the same sample, other DNA sequences code for this CDR3.

TCRdb's copy holds only in-frame clones and misses some; the assay was immunoSEQ multiplex PCR. In the table there are hundreds of thousands of clones, almost 97% of which are singletons. This CDR3 spans 13 amino acids. V dropped 2 bases and J dropped 0 bases, with 2 bases sitting between them. Germline CDR1 and CDR2: KGHSH and LQKENI. V usage is TRBV18 and J usage is TRBJ2-1, with unresolved D. Sequences were obtained from naive CD4+ T cells sorted from blood. Subset: CD45RA+ positively selected. The source of this sequence is a woman aged 25 to 45 in good health. The CDR3 nucleotides read TGTGCCAGCTCACCAGGCTCCTACAATGAGCAGTTCTTC. Amino acid sequence: CASSPGSYNEQFF.